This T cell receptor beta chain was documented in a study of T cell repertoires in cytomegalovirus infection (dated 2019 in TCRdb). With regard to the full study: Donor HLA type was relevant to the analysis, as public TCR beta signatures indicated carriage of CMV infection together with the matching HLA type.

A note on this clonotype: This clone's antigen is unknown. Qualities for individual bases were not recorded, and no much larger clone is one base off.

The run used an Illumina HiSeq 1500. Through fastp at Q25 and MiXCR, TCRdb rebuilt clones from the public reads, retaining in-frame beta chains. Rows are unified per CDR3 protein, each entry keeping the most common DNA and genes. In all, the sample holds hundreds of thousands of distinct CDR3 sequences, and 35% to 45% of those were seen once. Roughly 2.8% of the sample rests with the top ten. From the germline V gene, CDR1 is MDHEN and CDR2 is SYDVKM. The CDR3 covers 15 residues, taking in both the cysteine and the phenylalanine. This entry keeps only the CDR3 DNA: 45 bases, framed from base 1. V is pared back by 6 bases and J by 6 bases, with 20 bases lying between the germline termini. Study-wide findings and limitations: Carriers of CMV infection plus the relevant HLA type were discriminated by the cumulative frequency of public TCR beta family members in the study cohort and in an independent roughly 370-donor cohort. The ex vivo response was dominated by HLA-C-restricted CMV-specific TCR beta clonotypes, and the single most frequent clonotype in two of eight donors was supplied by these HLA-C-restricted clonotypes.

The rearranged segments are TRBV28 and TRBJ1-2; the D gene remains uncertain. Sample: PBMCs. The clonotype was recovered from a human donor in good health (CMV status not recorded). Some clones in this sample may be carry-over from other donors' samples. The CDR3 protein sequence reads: CASSLETFFYDGYTF. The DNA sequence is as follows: TGTGCCAGCAGCCTAGAGACGTTTTTTTATGATGGCTACACCTTC.